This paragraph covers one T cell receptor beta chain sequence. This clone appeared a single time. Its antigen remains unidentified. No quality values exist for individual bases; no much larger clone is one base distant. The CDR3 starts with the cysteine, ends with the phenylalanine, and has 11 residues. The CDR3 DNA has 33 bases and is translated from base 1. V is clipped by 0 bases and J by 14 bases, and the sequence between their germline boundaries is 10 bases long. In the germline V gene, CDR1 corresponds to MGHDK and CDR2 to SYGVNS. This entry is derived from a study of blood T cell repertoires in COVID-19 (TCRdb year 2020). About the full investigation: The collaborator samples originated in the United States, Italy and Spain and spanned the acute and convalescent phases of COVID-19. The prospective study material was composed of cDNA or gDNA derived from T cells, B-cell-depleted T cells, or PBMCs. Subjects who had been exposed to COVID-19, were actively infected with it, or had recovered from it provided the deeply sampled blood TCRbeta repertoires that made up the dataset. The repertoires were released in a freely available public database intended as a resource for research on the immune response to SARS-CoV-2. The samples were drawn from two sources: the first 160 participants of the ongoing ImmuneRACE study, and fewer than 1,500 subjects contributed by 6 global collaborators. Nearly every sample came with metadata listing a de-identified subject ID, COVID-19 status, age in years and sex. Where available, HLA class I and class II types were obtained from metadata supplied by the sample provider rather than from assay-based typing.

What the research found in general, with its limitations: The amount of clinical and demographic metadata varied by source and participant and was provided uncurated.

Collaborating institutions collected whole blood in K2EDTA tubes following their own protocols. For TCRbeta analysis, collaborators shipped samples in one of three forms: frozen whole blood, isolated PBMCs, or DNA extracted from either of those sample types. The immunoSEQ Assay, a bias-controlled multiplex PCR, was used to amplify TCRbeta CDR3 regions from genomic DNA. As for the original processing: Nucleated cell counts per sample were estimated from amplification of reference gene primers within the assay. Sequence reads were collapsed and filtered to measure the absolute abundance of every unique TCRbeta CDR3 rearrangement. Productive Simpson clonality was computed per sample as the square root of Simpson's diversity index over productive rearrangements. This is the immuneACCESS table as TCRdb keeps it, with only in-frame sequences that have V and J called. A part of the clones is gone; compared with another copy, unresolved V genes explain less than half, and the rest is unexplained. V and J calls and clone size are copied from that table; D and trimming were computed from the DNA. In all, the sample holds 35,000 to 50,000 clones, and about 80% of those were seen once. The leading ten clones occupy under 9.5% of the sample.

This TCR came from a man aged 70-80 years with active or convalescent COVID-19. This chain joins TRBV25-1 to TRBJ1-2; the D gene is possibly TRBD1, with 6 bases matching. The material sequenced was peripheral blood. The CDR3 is CASSEYTGLTF. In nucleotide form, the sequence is TGTGCCAGCAGTGAATATACAGGGTTGACCTTC.